Each of the 8 T cell receptor beta chains below was sequenced from the same sample in a study of T cell responses to AZD1222 COVID-19 vaccine. Method: immunoSEQ multiplex PCR; TCRdb's copy keeps in-frame clones and lacks some. The table has more than 95,000 clones, 91% seen once. The sequencing here drew on peripheral blood, taken on day 0 of AZD1222 vaccination. The receptor set was obtained from an adult in good health.

The chain uses TRBV10-3 and TRBJ2-3; unclear D gene. This CDR3 contains 13 residues. Between the trimmed V and J ends, which lost 3 bases and 6 bases, there was a span of 10 bases. CDR1 and CDR2 (germline): ENHRY, SYGVKD. CDR3 bases: TGTGCCATCAGTGATACGCATGATGATACGCAGTATTTT. Its protein product is CAISDTHDDTQYF.

The V and J genes are TRBV7-9 and TRBJ1-4; TRBD1 might be the D (6 bases). In germline, CDR1 is SEHNR, CDR2 FQNEAQ (reference sequence). The CDR3 sequence is 13 residues long. The V and J ends lost 6 bases and 10 bases respectively, with 15 bases between them. The CDR3 spells CASRPTGGGKLFF. CDR3 nucleotides: TGTGCCAGCAGACCGACAGGCGGTGGAAAACTGTTTTTT.

V is TRBV5-1 and J is TRBJ2-3, with TRBD1 matching over 7 bases. Germline CDR1 is SGHRS and CDR2 is YFSETQ. Trimming at V came to 5 bases and at J to 0 bases, leaving 12 bases not matched to a gene. The CDR3 is 17 residues long. CDR3 nucleotide sequence: TGCGCCAGCAGACACCTAGGACAGGCCACTAGCACAGATACGCAGTATTTT. Translating gives CASRHLGQATSTDTQYF. Based on the CDR3 plus reference TRBV5-1 and TRBJ2-3, the full variable domain is KAGVTQTPRYLIKTRGQQVTLSCSPISGHRSVSWYQQTPGQGLQFLFEYFSETQRNKGNFPGRFSGRQFSNSRSEMNVSTLELGDSALYLCASRHLGQATSTDTQYFGPGTRLTVL.

This clone showed up just once. V gene TRBV28 combines with J gene TRBJ2-1; 13 nucleotides line up with TRBD2. In germline, CDR1 is MDHEN, CDR2 SYDVKM. The trim removed 5 bases at V and 1 base at J, leaving 8 bases unmatched. This CDR3 has 18 residues. The CDR3 DNA reads as TGTGCCAGCAGTCACCGGACTAGCGGGAGTTTGTCCTACAATGAGCAGTTCTTC. It specifies CASSHRTSGSLSYNEQFF.

This chain uses TRBV5-1 with TRBJ2-2; possible D gene TRBD2, 5 bases. Germline V gene lookup returns CDR1 SGHRS and CDR2 YFSETQ. Trimming cost V 0 bases and J 1 base, with 19 bases left between them. The CDR3 spans 19 residues. The DNA for the CDR3 is TGCGCCAGCAGCTTGGGAGTCCAATGGGGAGAAGGGAACACCGGGGAGCTGTTTTTT. Its translation: CASSLGVQWGEGNTGELFF.

This clone was seen just once. Written as DNA, the CDR3 is TGTGCCAGCAGCGTAGCCGGGAGGGAGTTGGACACCATATATTTT. It specifies CASSVAGRELDTIYF. The chain combines TRBV9 with TRBJ1-3; no clear D. Trimming pared 0 bases from V and 8 bases from J, leaving 15 bases between. This CDR3 is 15 amino acids long. Germline lookup yields CDR1 SGDLS and CDR2 YYNGEE.

This chain links TRBV21-1 with TRBJ2-1; the table gives TRBD2 as D, unverified against the DNA. TRBV21-1 is shown as a pseudogene. The CDR3 extends over 15 amino acids. CDR3 residues: CASHQAASSYNEQFF. The CDR3 region has the DNA TGTGCCAGCCACCAGGCGGCTAGCAGCTACAATGAGCAGTTCTTC.

This clone came up once. The chain uses TRBV7-2 and TRBJ1-3; perhaps TRBD1 as D (6 bases). The CDR3 runs to 16 residues. The V end lost 0 bases, the J end lost 1 base, and 10 bases lay between the germline ends. CDR1 is SGHTA and CDR2 is FQGNSA in the germline V gene. Written as DNA, the CDR3 is TGTGCCAGCAGCTTAGCCTCGACAGGTTCTGGAAACACCATATATTTT. It translates to CASSLASTGSGNTIYF.